Listed below are T cell receptor beta chains from one sample, sequenced in a study of human T cells and chemical hapten exposure. TCRdb re-analysed the reads in MiXCR, keeping a single row per CDR3 protein. Counted here are fewer than 150,000 distinct CDR3 sequences, 8% to 9.5% occurring once; the ten biggest clones make up just over 1.4%. Sequenced: whole blood. These receptors all stem from a human donor in good health. Some clones in this sample may be carry-over from other donors' samples. The CDR3 runs from the conserved cysteine through the conserved F or W. The D gene is left open where the match is weak. A row's size may be missing; if present it is once, few, many or a size class.

V: TRBV7-3; size: many; J: TRBJ1-1; length: 18; D: NA; CDR3: CASSSRVLVGRRYTEAFF; DNA: TGTGCCAGCAGCTCCCGTGTTTTGGTAGGCAGGAGATACACTGAAGCTTTCTTT
V: TRBV20-1; size: NA; J: TRBJ1-1; length: 14; D: NA; CDR3: CSANLVQEFTEAFF; DNA: TGCAGTGCCAATTTAGTACAGGAATTCACTGAAGCTTTCTTT